Here is one TCR beta chain with its context. Original processing notes: Reference gene primer amplification gave nucleated cell count estimates. Sequencing was performed with immunoSEQ multiplex PCR; in TCRdb, only in-frame clones are kept and a portion is missing. From that table come the V and J calls and clone size; the DNA was used to work out D and trimming. The profile shows 350,000 to 400,000 clones, more than 85% of them singletons. The sample originates from a study of blood T cell repertoires in COVID-19. This CDR3 region has 15 residues. The germline CDR1 and CDR2 sequences are SGHRS and YFSETQ. V was pared by 0 bases and J by 3 bases, with 13 bases between.

This chain joins TRBV5-1 and TRBJ2-7; perhaps TRBD1 as D (6 bases). Sample: PBMCs or T cells enriched from blood (not recorded which). The clonotype comes from a woman aged 40 to 55 who had been exposed to COVID-19. In nucleotides, the CDR3 is TGCGCCAGCAGCTTGGCACAGGGAACCTTCTACGAGCAGTACTTC. Translated, it gives CASSLAQGTFYEQYF.